Detailed here is one T cell receptor (beta chain). This sample was included in a study of T cell changes during pregnancy in multiple sclerosis. Assay: immunoSEQ multiplex PCR; the TCRdb copy retains only in-frame clones and omits some. There are approximately 90,000 clones in the sample; 91% occur only once, and more than 1.5% lies in the top ten. The CDR3 has 16 amino acids. The junction had 3 bases not matched to a gene; V was cut back by 0 bases and J by 1 base. Looked up from germline, CDR1 is SGDLS and CDR2 is YYNGEE. This sequence joins TRBV9 and TRBJ2-7; 11 nucleotides line up with TRBD2. The sequence was obtained from a female donor in good health, enrolled as a control in a pregnancy study. Sequencing used peripheral blood, obtained after pregnancy. The DNA of the CDR3 is TGTGCCAGCAGCGTAGAAGGGACTAGCGGTTCCTACGAGCAGTACTTC. Translation gives CASSVEGTSGSYEQYF.